This T cell receptor (beta chain) was recorded in a study of blood T cells in healthy people across ages. As regards this clonotype: As yet, its antigen is unknown.

Primers used in a second PCR of about 7 to 12 cycles were a sample-barcoded 5' primer and a J-beta primer mix. Each cDNA molecule received a tag from a template-switch adaptor that had 12 random nucleotides. TCRdb reanalysed the 5' RACE reads using MiXCR and keeps one entry per CDR3 protein. The top ten clones hold around 13% of a sample with under 1,000,000 distinct CDR3 sequences, around 36% of them seen once. Germline V gene lookup returns CDR1 DFQATT and CDR2 SNEGSKA (reference sequence). This CDR3 has 14 amino acids. Losses at the gene ends were 5 bases for V and 2 bases for J; bases not matched to a gene: 5. Study-wide results and caveats: Total diversity from one million sequenced T cells was likely underestimated. TCR beta diversity, measured per million T cells, fell in a roughly linear way with age.

The sample consisted of blood. The chain combines TRBV20-1 with TRBJ2-5, with 10 nucleotides matching TRBD2. The receptor comes from a man younger than 35 in good health. CDR3 sequence: CSAGGTSVQETQYF. CDR3 sequence (DNA): TGCAGTGCTGGAGGGACTAGCGTTCAAGAGACCCAGTACTTC.